The 10 T cell receptor beta chains below all came from one sample that was sequenced in a study of blood T cell repertoires in COVID-19. Sequenced by immunoSEQ multiplex PCR; TCRdb stores in-frame clones only, minus some. Here the sample spans a few hundred thousand clones, about 87% being singletons. The sequencing input was PBMCs or T cells enriched from blood (not recorded which). The source of these receptors is a woman in her forties or fifties who had recovered from COVID-19.

CDR3 sequence (DNA): TGTGCCAGCAGTTTGCGTAGGGGGCTAAACACCGGGGAGCTGTTTTTT. This translates into CASSLRRGLNTGELFF. The V gene is TRBV28, the J gene TRBJ2-2, with 7 bases aligning to TRBD1. Germline V lookup: CDR1 MDHEN, CDR2 SYDVKM. V was clipped by 3 bases and J by 2 bases; unmatched bases: 6. The CDR3 loop spans 16 amino acids. Together with reference TRBV28 and TRBJ2-2, the CDR3 gives the full variable domain: DVKVTQSSRYLVKRTGEKVFLECVQDMDHENMFWYRQDPGLGLRLIYFSYDVKMKEKGDIPEGYSVSREKKERFSLILESASTNQTSMYLCASSLRRGLNTGELFFGEGSRLTVL.

This clone was counted between two and nine times. The chain recombines TRBV7-9 with TRBJ2-1; D unresolved. The germline V and J ends were trimmed by 5 bases and 1 base, with 6 bases remaining between them. In germline, CDR1 is SEHNR, CDR2 FQNEAQ (reference sequence). CDR3 size: 13 residues. CDR3 nucleotides: TGTGCCAGCAGCCCCAGGTCCTACAATGAGCAGTTCTTC. Translated: CASSPRSYNEQFF.

This chain connects TRBV5-1 to TRBJ2-5; 7 nucleotides line up with TRBD2. From germline, CDR1 is SGHRS and CDR2 YFSETQ. The CDR3 spans 12 residues. Losses at the gene ends were 4 bases for V and 9 bases for J; bases not matched to a gene: 6. CDR3 nucleotide sequence: TGCGCCAGCAGCGGGCGGGAGTCGGCCCAGTACTTC. It yields the protein CASSGRESAQYF. Full variable domain (remainder filled in from reference TRBV5-1 and TRBJ2-5): KAGVTQTPRYLIKTRGQQVTLSCSPISGHRSVSWYQQTPGQGLQFLFEYFSETQRNKGNFPGRFSGRQFSNSRSEMNVSTLELGDSALYLCASSGRESAQYFGPGTRLLVL.

The J gene is TRBJ2-7, the V gene TRBV28; TRBD2 matches 7 bases. Germline CDR1 reads MDHEN; CDR2 reads SYDVKM. The trim removed 6 bases at V and 4 bases at J, leaving 6 bases unmatched. The length of the CDR3 is 13 residues. The CDR3 region has the DNA TGTGCCAGCAGCCGCGGGACTAAATACGAGCAGTACTTC. Translated, it gives CASSRGTKYEQYF.

The rearrangement joins TRBV30 to TRBJ2-2, with 11 bases identical to TRBD2. V was pared by 1 base and J by 4 bases, with 8 bases of the junction left unmatched. Germline values: CDR1 GTSNPN, CDR2 SVGIG (reference sequence). The CDR3 contains 17 residues. Written as DNA, the CDR3 is TGTGCCTGGAGTGATCCTAGTAGCGGGAGGGCCACCGGGGAGCTGTTTTTT. It yields the protein CAWSDPSSGRATGELFF. Drawing the rest from reference TRBV30 and TRBJ2-2, the complete variable domain is SQTIHQWPATLVQPVGSPLSLECTVEGTSNPNLYWYRQAAGRGLQLLFYSVGIGQISSEVPQNLSASRPQDRQFILSSKKLLLSDSGFYLCAWSDPSSGRATGELFFGEGSRLTVL.

This rearrangement joins TRBV19 to TRBJ2-7; no definite D call. The CDR3 sequence is 12 residues long. CDR1 and CDR2 from the germline V gene are LNHDA and SQIVND (reference sequence). The V end lost 3 bases, the J end lost 9 bases, and 12 bases lay between the germline ends. The chain's CDR3 is CASSMTEGSQYF. CDR3 sequence (DNA): TGTGCCAGTAGTATGACTGAAGGTTCGCAGTACTTC.

The chain recombines TRBV28 with TRBJ2-1, with TRBD2 as a possible D gene (5 bases). Germline V gene sequence: CDR1 MDHEN, CDR2 SYDVKM. The CDR3 sequence is 17 residues long. Trimming removed 7 bases at V and 4 bases at J, with 23 bases between. CDR3 in amino acids: CASTISMGSRGYNEQFF. The CDR3 DNA follows: TGTGCCAGCACAATTTCTATGGGGAGTAGAGGTTACAATGAGCAGTTCTTC.

This clone occurred once. The rearrangement links TRBV25-1 to TRBJ1-4; no definite D call. Germline values: CDR1 MGHDK, CDR2 SYGVNS. The CDR3 is 13 amino acids. Trimming shortened V by 10 bases and J by 2 bases, and 11 bases separated the two germline ends. CDR3 nucleotide sequence: TGTGCCACCACCGGGATTACTAATGAAAAACTGTTTTTT. This codes for CATTGITNEKLFF.

The chain links TRBV28 to TRBJ1-1, with 12 bases lining up with TRBD1. The CDR3 totals 14 residues. V was clipped by 2 bases and J by 10 bases; unmatched bases: 5. Germline CDR1 is MDHEN and CDR2 is SYDVKM. The CDR3 DNA sequence: TGTGCCAGCAGTTTAGGGGACAGGGGGCGCGTAGCTTTCTTT. It encodes CASSLGDRGRVAFF.

The chain combines TRBV27 with TRBJ1-2; D might be TRBD1 (6 bases). CDR3 size: 14 residues. Deletions cut 3 bases from V and 5 bases from J, with 13 bases between. Germline V gene lookup returns CDR1 MNHEY and CDR2 SMNVEV (reference sequence). In nucleotides, the CDR3 is TGTGCCAGCAGTTTTGGTGGCAGGGGATATGGCTACACCTTC. It translates to CASSFGGRGYGYTF.